The 19 T cell receptor beta chains given below trace back to one sample, sequenced in a study of T cell responses to AZD1222 COVID-19 vaccine. Measured with immunoSEQ multiplex PCR; TCRdb has only the in-frame clones, and not every one. Of 200,000 to 300,000 clones listed, approximately 93% are singletons. Specimen: peripheral blood, collected on day 0 of AZD1222 vaccination. The receptors derive from an adult in good health.

This chain connects TRBV7-9 to TRBJ2-2, with a weak D call TRBD1 (6 bases). There are 18 residues in the CDR3. Trimming left V 4 bases short and J 0 bases short, with 18 bases between. The germline V gene encodes CDR1 SEHNR and CDR2 FQNEAQ (reference sequence). DNA for the CDR3: TGTGCCAGCAGCTCCCCCGGGTGGTGGACAGCGAACACCGGGGAGCTGTTTTTT. Protein product: CASSSPGWWTANTGELFF.

The gene calls are TRBV28 and TRBJ1-2, with 9 positions matching TRBD1. Looked up from germline, CDR1 is MDHEN and CDR2 is SYDVKM. With V trimmed by 7 bases and J by 4 bases, 7 bases remained unmatched. The CDR3 contains 14 residues. In DNA, the CDR3 is TGTGCCAGCATGTCTACAGGGGGCGGCTATGGCTACACCTTC. Its protein product is CASMSTGGGYGYTF.

The CDR3 spells CSVEDVWQQETQYF. The CDR3, as DNA: TGCAGCGTTGAAGACGTATGGCAGCAAGAGACCCAGTACTTC. This chain links TRBV29-1 with TRBJ2-5; no clear D gene. Germline CDR1 and CDR2: SQVTM and ANQGSEA. CDR3 length: 14 amino acids. Trimming pared 0 bases from V and 2 bases from J, leaving 10 bases between.

This chain links TRBV7-2 with TRBJ2-1; 9 bases align to TRBD2. J lost 9 bases, V lost 4 bases, and 10 bases had no gene match. Germline lookup yields CDR1 SGHTA and CDR2 FQGNSA. The CDR3 contains 15 residues. CDR3 sequence reads: CASSSRLAEEGEQFF. The CDR3 DNA is TGTGCCAGCAGCTCCCGACTAGCGGAAGAAGGTGAGCAGTTCTTC.

The chain is built from TRBV7-2 and TRBJ2-1, with 14 bases that match TRBD2. The CDR3 sequence is 15 residues long. Germline V gene lookup returns CDR1 SGHTA and CDR2 FQGNSA. V lost 4 bases, J lost 7 bases, and 3 bases stayed unmatched. CDR3 amino acids: CASSYRTSGRNEQFF. In DNA form, the CDR3 reads TGTGCCAGCAGCTATCGGACTAGCGGGAGGAATGAGCAGTTCTTC.

The V call is TRBV28, the J call TRBJ1-2, with a weak D call TRBD1 (6 bases). CDR3 size: 15 residues. V lost 6 bases and J lost 8, with 22 bases in between. Germline V gene sequence: CDR1 MDHEN, CDR2 SYDVKM. CDR3 in amino acids: CASRPGGGHLGGYTF. The CDR3 nucleotides are TGTGCCAGCAGGCCCGGGGGGGGCCACCTCGGGGGCTACACCTTC.

The chain carries TRBV27 and TRBJ1-1; D is unclear. The germline V gene encodes CDR1 MNHEY and CDR2 SMNVEV (reference sequence). CDR3 length: 14 amino acids. Trimming pared 2 bases from V and 4 bases from J, leaving 11 bases between. This CDR3 reads CASSLSREGTEAFF. In DNA form, the CDR3 reads TGTGCCAGCAGTTTAAGTAGGGAAGGCACTGAAGCTTTCTTT.

The rearrangement joins TRBV23-1 to TRBJ2-7, with D unresolved. TRBV23-1 is filed as an ORF, its function uncertain. This CDR3 is 12 amino acids long. Trimming took off 3 bases at V and 1 base at J, with 4 bases between the two ends. In DNA form, the CDR3 reads TGCGCCAGCAGTCAGGGTTCCTACGAGCAGTACTTC. It encodes CASSQGSYEQYF.

V gene TRBV7-2 combines with J gene TRBJ1-4; D not certain. With 3 bases removed from V and 8 bases from J, the gap between germline ends came to 13 bases. The CDR3 covers 14 residues. Germline CDR1 reads SGHTA; CDR2 reads FQGNSA. The CDR3 is CASSLTMEGEKLFF. CDR3 DNA sequence: TGTGCCAGCAGCTTGACAATGGAAGGGGAAAAACTGTTTTTT.

This rearrangement joins TRBV5-1 to TRBJ2-2, with D unresolved. Germline values: CDR1 SGHRS, CDR2 YFSETQ. Trimming took off 2 bases at V and 1 base at J, with 6 bases between the two ends. The CDR3 consists of 14 residues. The CDR3 loop is CASSLSENTGELFF. CDR3 nucleotide sequence: TGCGCCAGCAGCTTAAGCGAGAACACCGGGGAGCTGTTTTTT. The entire variable domain, with the rest obtained from reference TRBV5-1 and TRBJ2-2, is as follows: KAGVTQTPRYLIKTRGQQVTLSCSPISGHRSVSWYQQTPGQGLQFLFEYFSETQRNKGNFPGRFSGRQFSNSRSEMNVSTLELGDSALYLCASSLSENTGELFFGEGSRLTVL.

The V and J genes are TRBV24-1 and TRBJ2-5, with a weak D call TRBD2 (5 bases). The CDR3 covers 15 residues. V dropped 4 bases and J dropped 4 bases, with 15 bases sitting between them. The germline CDR1 and CDR2 sequences are KGHDR and SFDVKD. CDR3 protein: CATSDLGSSGETQYF. The CDR3 nucleotides are TGTGCCACCAGTGACCTCGGTTCCAGCGGAGAGACCCAGTACTTC.

The rearrangement joins TRBV19 to TRBJ1-5, with D perhaps TRBD1 (5 bases). V was cut by 4 bases and J by 9 bases, with 13 bases left in between. The CDR3 extends over 13 amino acids. The germline gives CDR1 LNHDA, CDR2 SQIVND (reference sequence). The CDR3 here is CASSTQAPGPQHF. CDR3 coding DNA: TGTGCCAGTAGTACACAGGCCCCGGGGCCCCAGCATTTT.

The V call is TRBV20-1, the J call TRBJ1-1; no reliable D call. This CDR3 spans 15 amino acids. CDR1 DFQATT and CDR2 SNEGSKA come from the germline V gene (reference sequence). Trimming left V 3 bases short and J 0 bases short, with 14 bases between. The CDR3 is CSASGGQRMNTEAFF. CDR3 DNA sequence: TGCAGTGCTAGTGGTGGTCAGCGCATGAACACTGAAGCTTTCTTT.

The V gene is TRBV25-1, the J gene TRBJ1-1; 12 bases line up with TRBD1. The germline V gene encodes CDR1 MGHDK and CDR2 SYGVNS. The CDR3 length is 16 residues. J gave up 1 base and V 4 bases, and 4 bases lay outside the gene matches. The CDR3 coding sequence is TGTGCCAGCAGTGGCGGGACAGGGGGCTGGAACACTGAAGCTTTCTTT. Its protein is CASSGGTGGWNTEAFF.

The chain employs TRBV7-6 and TRBJ2-5, with D possibly being TRBD2 (5 bases). This CDR3 is built from 16 residues. Trimming cost V 0 bases and J 5 bases, with 16 bases left between them. Germline V gives CDR1 SGHVS, CDR2 FNYEAQ. The CDR3 DNA reads TGTGCCAGCAGCTTAGCGGAGAATAGCGACGGGGAGACCCAGTACTTC. It yields the protein CASSLAENSDGETQYF. Complete variable domain (other parts from reference TRBV7-6 and TRBJ2-5): GAGVSQSPRYKVTKRGQDVALRCDPISGHVSLYWYRQALGQGPEFLTYFNYEAQQDKSGLPNDRFSAERPEGSISTLTIQRTEQRDSAMYRCASSLAENSDGETQYFGPGTRLLVL.

The rearrangement links TRBV3-1 (or the pseudogene TRBV3-2) to TRBJ2-5, with 9 bases aligning to TRBD1. V trimming: 0 bases; J trimming: 2 bases; junction bases outside the gene matches: 4. This CDR3 region has 16 residues. Per the germline V gene, CDR1 is LGHDT and CDR2 is YNNKEL (reference sequence). The CDR3 DNA reads as TGTGCCAGCAGCCAAGATGGGGGGACAGGGCAAGAGACCCAGTACTTC. Translating gives CASSQDGGTGQETQYF.

The CDR3 nucleotides are TGTGCCAGCAGCCCTAGACAGGGGAGGGATGAGCAGTTCTTC. Residues: CASSPRQGRDEQFF. This chain links TRBV7-9 with TRBJ2-1, with a tentative D call TRBD1 (8 bases). V dropped 5 bases and J dropped 8 bases, with 16 bases sitting between them. Per the germline V gene, CDR1 is SEHNR and CDR2 is FQNEAQ (reference sequence). There are 14 residues in the CDR3.

Regarding this clone: The junction departs from germline at one end; a sequencing error may be responsible. The CDR3 DNA is TGTGCCAGCAGCCCCATAGCGGGAGGGTACGAGCAGCACTTC. Its translation is CASSPIAGGYEQHF. The chain recombines TRBV7-9 with TRBJ2-7, with 11 bases that match TRBD2. The CDR3 length is 14 residues. CDR1 SEHNR and CDR2 FQNEAQ come from the germline V gene (reference sequence).

The chain is built from TRBV11-3 and TRBJ2-7; 10 positions agree with TRBD1. Germline V gene lookup returns CDR1 SGHNT and CDR2 YENEEA. Germline trimming cut 0 bases from V and 5 bases from J; bases unmatched to any gene: 7. The CDR3 is 16 residues long. The CDR3, as DNA: TGTGCCAGCAGCTTAGAGCCGGGACAGGGGATTCACGAGCAGTACTTC. Its translation is CASSLEPGQGIHEQYF.